This T cell receptor beta chain was sequenced for a study of patients and donors after allogeneic stem cell transplantation. A single record per CDR3 protein comes from TCRdb applying MiXCR to the RT-PCR reads. This repertoire shows 70,000 or so distinct CDR3 sequences, 26% found once; its top ten account for approximately 26%. This CDR3 contains 12 residues. Germline CDR1 is MNHEY and CDR2 is SVGEGT. Deletions cut 6 bases from V and 8 bases from J, with 8 bases between. The specimen was blood, either unsorted or a sorted T cell fraction (not recorded which). This TCR was recovered from a human donor who was either an allogeneic HSCT recipient or a stem cell or donor lymphocyte infusion donor (not recorded which). It is not recorded whose cells these are; they may come from a transplant donor. The chain is built from TRBV6-2 or TRBV6-3 and TRBJ1-6; D is ambiguous. In nucleotides, the CDR3 is TGTGCCAGCAGCCCTACTTATTCACCCCTCCACTTT. It yields the protein CASSPTYSPLHF.